These 28 T cell receptor beta chains were sequenced from one sample in a study of vaccination and CD4 T cells after COVID-19. At the Johns Hopkins FTIC core, DNA taken from cultured CD4+ T cells was sequenced by way of the Oncomine TCR Beta short-read assay. Each CDR3 protein gets one entry after TCRdb re-called the PCR reads with MiXCR. The repertoire holds approximately 12,000 distinct CDR3 sequences, with 55% to 70% as singletons. Treatment here: approximately 10-day PBMC culture with coronavirus spike peptide pools or control peptides (ViraFEST assay). The antigens of these receptors remain unknown. The sequenced sample was CD4+ T cells from blood, cultured in vitro. These receptors came from a human donor who had recovered from COVID-19.

This rearrangement joins TRBV10-3 to TRBJ2-3, with 7 bases lining up with TRBD2. Trimming took 7 bases from V and 4 from J; bases not matched to a gene: 11. The CDR3 runs 15 residues. The germline CDR1 and CDR2 sequences are ENHRY and SYGVKD. The CDR3 DNA follows: TGTGCCATCAAAGTTTCGGCGGGAGAGGCAGATACGCAGTATTTT. It codes for CAIKVSAGEADTQYF.

This clonotype was seen a single time. The DNA is omitted, as the CDR3 cannot be located on it reliably, and the CDR3 follows TCRdb's listing. This chain joins TRBV6-1 and TRBJ2-2; the table names TRBD1, a call not compared with the DNA. Per germline, CDR1 MNHNS and CDR2 SASEGT. Termini included, the CDR3 measures 15 amino acids. The CDR3 loop is CASILGGTSTGELFF.

The V call is TRBV2, the J call TRBJ2-7; no clear D. Germline assignment: CDR1 SNHLY and CDR2 FYNNEI. V shed 1 base and J shed 6 bases, with 13 bases lying between them. The CDR3 is 14 amino acids. The CDR3 reads CASSEVVRASEQYF. CDR3 nucleotides: TGTGCCAGCAGTGAAGTTGTCAGAGCTAGCGAGCAGTACTTC.

The chain has TRBV11-3 and TRBJ2-2, with 7 bases lining up with TRBD1. Germline-derived CDR1 and CDR2 are SGHNT and YENEEA. CDR3 length: 15 amino acids. V was pared by 5 bases and J by 0 bases, with 3 bases of the junction left unmatched. CDR3 sequence: CASSPGTANTGELFF. The CDR3, as DNA: TGTGCCAGCAGCCCCGGGACAGCGAACACCGGGGAGCTGTTTTTT. Filled out from reference TRBV11-3 and TRBJ2-2, the complete variable domain reads EAGVVQSPRYKIIEKKQPVAFWCNPISGHNTLYWYLQNLGQGPELLIRYENEEAVDDSQLPKDRFSAERLKGVDSTLKIQPAELGDSAVYLCASSPGTANTGELFFGEGSRLTVL.

This clonotype was recorded a few times. The chain links TRBV7-2 to TRBJ1-2; TRBD1 might be the D (6 bases). In germline, CDR1 is SGHTA, CDR2 FQGNSA. V shed 1 base and J shed 1 base, with 19 bases lying between them. The CDR3 has 18 residues. CDR3 in amino acids: CASSLVEGGLLYNYGYTF. The CDR3 bases are TGTGCCAGCAGCTTAGTGGAGGGGGGGCTCCTCTATAACTATGGCTACACCTTC. The variable domain in full, completed from reference TRBV7-2 and TRBJ1-2, reads GAGVSQSPSNKVTEKGKDVELRCDPISGHTALYWYRQSLGQGLEFLIYFQGNSAPDKSGLPSDRFSAERTGGSVSTLTIQRTQQEDSAVYLCASSLVEGGLLYNYGYTFGSGTRLTVV.

This chain connects TRBV6-5 to TRBJ1-6; D is unclear. V lost 0 bases and J lost 7, with 13 bases in between. CDR1 is MNHEY, CDR2 SVGAGI, per germline. The CDR3 has 16 residues. This chain's CDR3 is CASSYSHLGKNSPLHF. The CDR3 DNA sequence: TGTGCCAGCAGTTACTCTCATTTAGGGAAGAATTCACCCCTCCACTTT.

This sequence joins TRBV5-4 and TRBJ2-5; perhaps TRBD1 as D (5 bases). Germline loops: CDR1 SGHNT, CDR2 YYREEE (reference sequence). The CDR3 contains 14 residues. Trimming pared 3 bases from V and 5 bases from J, leaving 14 bases between. The CDR3 DNA reads as TGTGCCAGCAGCTGGGGTGGGGCTTGGGAGACCCAGTACTTC. The encoded protein is CASSWGGAWETQYF.

This clonotype was recorded a few times. V and J are TRBV7-8 and TRBJ1-2, with TRBD1 matching over 7 bases. The germline gives CDR1 SGHVS, CDR2 FQNEAQ. The V gene end was trimmed by 4 bases and the J gene end by 8 bases; junction bases not matched to a gene: 10. The CDR3 runs 14 residues. The CDR3, as DNA: TGTGCCAGCAGCTCAGGGGGGGGATTGAGGGGCTACACCTTC. Protein product: CASSSGGGLRGYTF.

V is TRBV6-4 and J is TRBJ1-2; 8 bases align to TRBD1. Germline CDR1 is MRHNA and CDR2 is SNTAGT. The V gene end was trimmed by 0 bases and the J gene end by 0 bases; junction bases not matched to a gene: 6. This CDR3 has 17 residues. CDR3 bases: TGTGCCAGCAGTGACTCTCGGACAGGGCCATCTAACTATGGCTACACCTTC. Translation gives CASSDSRTGPSNYGYTF.

This rearrangement joins TRBV7-3 to TRBJ2-1, with 14 bases aligning to TRBD2. CDR3 length: 16 residues. From germline, CDR1 is SGHTA and CDR2 FQGTGA. Trimming at V came to 4 bases and at J to 6 bases, leaving 5 bases not matched to a gene. This CDR3 reads CASSWWGTSGSNEQFF. The CDR3 DNA follows: TGTGCCAGCAGCTGGTGGGGGACTAGCGGGAGCAATGAGCAGTTCTTC.

The J gene is TRBJ1-1, the V gene TRBV6-1, with 10 bases matching TRBD1. The germline V gene encodes CDR1 MNHNS and CDR2 SASEGT. V gave up 0 bases and J gave up 4 bases; unmatched junction bases: 2. This CDR3 contains 15 residues. CDR3 in DNA: TGTGCCAGCAGTGAAGCGAGGACAGGGGGCACTGAAGCTTTCTTT. This codes for CASSEARTGGTEAFF.

The chain couples TRBV6-1 to TRBJ2-7; D uncertain. CDR1 and CDR2 (germline): MNHNS, SASEGT. V gave up 6 bases and J gave up 5 bases, with 11 bases separating them. The CDR3 consists of 12 residues. CDR3 sequence reads: CASSPDRHEQYF. For the CDR3, the DNA is TGTGCCAGCAGCCCGGACCGCCACGAGCAGTACTTC.

The V call is TRBV18, the J call TRBJ1-5, with D tentatively TRBD1 (6 bases). V lost 6 bases and J 5 bases, leaving 11 bases between the germline ends. This CDR3 region has 13 residues. Germline V gene sequence: CDR1 KGHSH, CDR2 LQKENI. CDR3 sequence reads: CASSRTADQPQHF. CDR3 nucleotide sequence: TGTGCCAGCTCTCGGACAGCTGATCAGCCCCAGCATTTT.

This chain links TRBV12-3 or TRBV12-4 with TRBJ1-2; the D gene is possibly TRBD1 (5 bases). Trimming shortened V by 2 bases and J by 4 bases, and 11 bases separated the two germline ends. The CDR3 runs 14 residues. CDR3 bases: TGTGCCAGCAGTTTATCCGGGGCGAGCTATGGCTACACCTTC. Translating gives CASSLSGASYGYTF.

V is TRBV6-5 and J is TRBJ2-7, with a weak D call TRBD1 (5 bases). The germline V and J ends were trimmed by 2 bases and 5 bases, with 13 bases remaining between them. Per the germline V gene, CDR1 is MNHEY and CDR2 is SVGAGI. This CDR3 has 14 amino acids. CDR3 DNA: TGTGCCAGCAGTTACGACAGTGGACGCAACGAGCAGTACTTC. It specifies CASSYDSGRNEQYF.

This rearrangement joins TRBV7-2 to TRBJ1-2; D perhaps matches TRBD1 (6 bases). Per the germline V gene, CDR1 is SGHTA and CDR2 is FQGNSA. Trimming took 5 bases from V and 6 from J, leaving 19 bases between them. The CDR3 extends over 15 amino acids. In nucleotides, the CDR3 is TGTGCCAGCAGCGGAGGGGCCAGGGGTCGGCATGGCTACACCTTC. Translated, it gives CASSGGARGRHGYTF. Full variable domain (rest looked up from reference TRBV7-2 and TRBJ1-2): GAGVSQSPSNKVTEKGKDVELRCDPISGHTALYWYRQSLGQGLEFLIYFQGNSAPDKSGLPSDRFSAERTGGSVSTLTIQRTQQEDSAVYLCASSGGARGRHGYTFGSGTRLTVV.

The chain links TRBV15 to TRBJ2-7; D possibly corresponds to TRBD1 (6 bases). This CDR3 comprises 16 residues. V lost 0 bases and J 3 bases, leaving 15 bases between the germline ends. Germline-derived CDR1 and CDR2 are LNHNV and YYDKDF (reference sequence). The CDR3 bases are TGTGCCACCAGCAGAGATCAGGCCGGCAGGGGCTACGAGCAGTACTTC. It codes for CATSRDQAGRGYEQYF. Full variable domain (outside the CDR3, taken from reference TRBV15 and TRBJ2-7): DAMVIQNPRYQVTQFGKPVTLSCSQTLNHNVMYWYQQKSSQAPKLLFHYYDKDFNNEADTPDNFQSRRPNTSFCFLDIRSPGLGDTAMYLCATSRDQAGRGYEQYFGPGTRLTVT.

This clonotype is medium-sized by share. The rearrangement links TRBV2 to TRBJ1-5; the match to TRBD1 covers 7 bases. Trimming cost V 5 bases and J 7 bases; bases outside gene matches: 8. Germline V gene sequence: CDR1 SNHLY, CDR2 FYNNEI. The CDR3 extends over 14 amino acids. DNA for the CDR3: TGTGCCAGCAGTCGACAGGGTCGCAGCCAGCCCCAGCATTTT. Translated, it gives CASSRQGRSQPQHF.

This clonotype has more than one count but fewer than ten. The chain couples TRBV6-1 to TRBJ2-3; no clear D. Germline values: CDR1 MNHNS, CDR2 SASEGT. The CDR3 has 11 amino acids. The V end lost 0 bases, the J end lost 12 bases, and 7 bases lay between the germline ends. CDR3 amino acids: CASSEATFQYF. In DNA, the CDR3 is TGTGCCAGCAGTGAAGCGACGTTTCAGTATTTT.

This chain uses TRBV6-1 with TRBJ1-1, with 9 bases matching TRBD1. Germline lookup yields CDR1 MNHNS and CDR2 SASEGT. The CDR3 spans 13 residues. V lost 6 bases, J lost 6 bases, and 5 bases stayed unmatched. The CDR3 nucleotides read TGTGCCAGCAGGGGACAGGGAAGCCCTGAAGCTTTCTTT. It yields the protein CASRGQGSPEAFF.

The chain carries TRBV5-4 and TRBJ2-7; TRBD1 matches at 9 bases. The CDR3 totals 17 residues. Germline V gene data show CDR1 as SGHNT and CDR2 as YYREEE (reference sequence). V shed 4 bases and J 7 bases; nucleotides not matched to a gene: 18. Here the CDR3 DNA reads TGTGCCAGCAGCAACTCTACCGGGACAGGGATATCGCGGGAGCAGTACTTC. It codes for CASSNSTGTGISREQYF.

The chain has TRBV19 and TRBJ1-2; D not certain. The CDR3 is 14 amino acids. V was clipped by 7 bases and J by 6 bases, with 18 bases between them. Germline V gives CDR1 LNHDA, CDR2 SQIVND (reference sequence). This chain's CDR3 is CASTEWGNGDGYTF. The CDR3 region has the DNA TGTGCCAGTACCGAATGGGGTAATGGTGATGGCTACACCTTC.

As for this clonotype: The junction does not match germline at one end; this may be a read error. The chain employs TRBV4-2 and TRBJ1-3; D ambiguous. The germline V gene encodes CDR1 LGHNA and CDR2 YNFKEQ. The CDR3 sequence is 14 residues long. The CDR3 reads CASSQPGSGNAIYF. DNA of the CDR3: TGTGCCAGCAGCCAACCAGGCTCTGGAAACGCCATATATTTT.

The chain uses TRBV6-5 and TRBJ1-5; D is possibly TRBD1 (5 bases). The CDR3 runs 15 residues. Germline V gene data show CDR1 as MNHEY and CDR2 as SVGAGI. Trimming cost V 4 bases and J 3 bases, with 13 bases left between them. This CDR3 is CASSSLQGDNQPQHF. The CDR3 region has the DNA TGTGCCAGCAGTTCTCTCCAGGGCGACAATCAGCCCCAGCATTTT.

This clonotype occurred a few times. The J gene is TRBJ2-3, the V gene TRBV4-3; D is unresolved. Germline V gene lookup returns CDR1 LGHNA and CDR2 YSLEER. The CDR3 length is 16 residues. V was trimmed by 0 bases and J by 4 bases, leaving 14 bases between them. CDR3: CASSQEATRLPDTQYF. CDR3 in DNA: TGCGCCAGCAGCCAAGAGGCGACTCGGCTCCCAGATACGCAGTATTTT.

In its sample, this clonotype was seen a few times. The chain recombines TRBV27 with TRBJ2-7; 9 bases are shared with TRBD1. With 7 bases clipped from V and 5 bases from J, the junction kept 6 bases outside the gene matches. CDR3 size: 13 residues. Germline values: CDR1 MNHEY, CDR2 SMNVEV (reference sequence). Here the CDR3 DNA reads TGTGCCAGCAACTCGCACAGGGGGCACGAGCAGTACTTC. It specifies CASNSHRGHEQYF.

This clonotype is a singleton in its sample. J is TRBJ1-1 and V is TRBV18, with 7 nucleotides matching TRBD1. Germline assignment: CDR1 KGHSH and CDR2 LQKENI. The CDR3 totals 13 residues. Trimming took 8 bases from V and 1 from J; bases not matched to a gene: 4. CDR3 region: CASRQGGNTEAFF. The CDR3 DNA reads as TGTGCCAGCCGACAGGGTGGGAACACTGAAGCTTTCTTT.

The sample holds a few counts of this clonotype. CDR3 sequence reads: CASSLTGPEKLFF. CDR3 in DNA: TGTGCCAGCAGCTTGACAGGGCCCGAAAAACTGTTTTTT. This sequence joins TRBV5-8 and TRBJ1-4, with TRBD1 as a possible D gene (6 bases). The germline V and J ends were trimmed by 1 base and 8 bases, with 9 bases remaining between them. This CDR3 spans 13 amino acids. The V gene's germline CDR1 is SGHTS and CDR2 YDEGEE. Using reference TRBV5-8 and TRBJ1-4 for the parts outside the CDR3, the full variable domain is EAGVTQSPTHLIKTRGQQATLRCSPISGHTSVYWYQQALGLGLQFLLWYDEGEERNRGNFPPRFSGRQFPNYSSELNVNALELEDSALYLCASSLTGPEKLFFGSGTQLSVL.